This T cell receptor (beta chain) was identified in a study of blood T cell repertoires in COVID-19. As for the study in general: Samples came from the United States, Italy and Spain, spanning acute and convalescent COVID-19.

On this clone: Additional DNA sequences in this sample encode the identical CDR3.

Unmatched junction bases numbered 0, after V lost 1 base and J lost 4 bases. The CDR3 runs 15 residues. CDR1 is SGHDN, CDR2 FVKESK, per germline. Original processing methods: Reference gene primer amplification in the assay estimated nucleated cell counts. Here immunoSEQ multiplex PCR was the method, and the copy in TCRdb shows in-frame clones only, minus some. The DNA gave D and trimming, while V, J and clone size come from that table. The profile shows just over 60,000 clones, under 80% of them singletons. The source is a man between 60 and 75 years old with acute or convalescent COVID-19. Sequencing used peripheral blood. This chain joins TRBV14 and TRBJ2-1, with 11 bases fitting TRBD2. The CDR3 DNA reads TGTGCCAGCAGCCAAGGACTAGCGGGGTACAATGAGCAGTTCTTC. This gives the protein CASSQGLAGYNEQFF.